Listed below are T cell receptor beta chains from one sample, sequenced in a study of blood T cell repertoires in COVID-19. Sequenced by immunoSEQ multiplex PCR; TCRdb stores in-frame clones only, minus some. The sample yields about 170,000 clones, approximately 82% seen once. Material: peripheral blood. The receptors stem from a woman of 80 years or more with active or convalescent COVID-19. Each CDR3 is given with its conserved first and last residue. D genes are given only for firm matches. A clone size is listed for some rows: how often the clone was seen (once, few, many), or a class if it is expanded.

len	d_gene	abundance	j_gene	v_gene	CDR3nt	CDR3aa
13	NA	NA	TRBJ2-1	TRBV7-2	TGTGCCAGCAGCGGACTTCCTTACAATGAGCAGTTCTTC	CASSGLPYNEQFF
15	TRBD2	NA	TRBJ2-7	TRBV5-1	TGCGCCAGCAGCCCGACTAGCGGGAGGACCGACGAGCAGTACTTC	CASSPTSGRTDEQYF
13	NA	NA	TRBJ2-3	TRBV3-1/TRBV3-2	TGTGCCAGCTCTCCAGGGGGCACAGATACGCAGTATTTT	CASSPGGTDTQYF
14	NA	NA	TRBJ2-2	TRBV19	TGTGCCAGTAGTATTAAGCATCCCACCGGGGAGCTGTTTTTT	CASSIKHPTGELFF
18	TRBD2	NA	TRBJ2-2	TRBV7-2	TGTGCCAGCAGCTTAGACGGTAGCGGGAGGCCCAACACCGGGGAGCTGTTTTTT	CASSLDGSGRPNTGELFF
15	TRBD1	NA	TRBJ1-5	TRBV5-1	TGCGCCAGCAGCCAGACAGGGGGCCACAATCAGCCCCAGCATTTT	CASSQTGGHNQPQHF
15	TRBD1	NA	TRBJ1-1	TRBV5-1	TGCGCCAGCAGCCTCCTGGACAGGGGAGGCACTGAAGCTTTCTTT	CASSLLDRGGTEAFF
14	TRBD2	NA	TRBJ2-1	TRBV18	TGTGCCAGCTCACCCTCGGGGGGGTACAATGAGCAGTTCTTC	CASSPSGGYNEQFF
11	NA	NA	TRBJ2-3	TRBV2	TGTGCCAGCAGGGACAGAGGTACGCAGTATTTT	CASRDRGTQYF
16	NA	NA	TRBJ2-2	TRBV5-1	TGCGCCAGCAGCTTGGAAGGGGGAGGGCGCACCGGGGAGCTGTTTTTT	CASSLEGGGRTGELFF
14	NA	NA	TRBJ1-6	TRBV6-5	TGTGCCACCACACAGAGCTCCTATAATTCACCCCTCCACTTT	CATTQSSYNSPLHF
14	TRBD1	NA	TRBJ2-1	TRBV3-1/TRBV3-2	TGTGCCAGCAGCCAAGCCCGGGGACAGCACGAGCAGTTCTTC	CASSQARGQHEQFF
13	TRBD1	NA	TRBJ1-2	TRBV7-9	TGTGCCAGCAGCCCGGGACAGGAGATCGGCTACACCTTC	CASSPGQEIGYTF
15	NA	NA	TRBJ2-3	TRBV9	TGTGCCAGCACCAGAGGGAGCTATAGCACAGATACGCAGTATTTT	CASTRGSYSTDTQYF
15	TRBD1	NA	TRBJ2-1	TRBV6-6	TGTGCCAGCAGTAAACAGGGGGTGGTTAACAATGAGCAGTTCTTC	CASSKQGVVNNEQFF
19	TRBD1	once	TRBJ1-2	TRBV7-2	TGTGCCAGCAGCCCAGGATCCGGGACAGGAGGAGAGATTAGTTATGGCTACACCTTC	CASSPGSGTGGEISYGYTF
15	NA	NA	TRBJ1-1	TRBV19	TGTGCCAGTACATCACCTACAGGGCTGAACACTGAAGCTTTCTTT	CASTSPTGLNTEAFF